The 17 T cell receptor beta chains reported below all come from one sample, sequenced in a study of T cell responses to AZD1222 COVID-19 vaccine. Sequencing used immunoSEQ multiplex PCR; TCRdb keeps in-frame clones, though not all of them. This sample has just under 150,000 clones, with approximately 89% found just once. This specimen was peripheral blood, taken 28 days after the second AZD1222 dose. Source of these receptors: an adult who received the AZD1222 COVID-19 vaccine.

The chain joins TRBV2 to TRBJ1-4, with 9 positions matching TRBD1. Germline assignment: CDR1 SNHLY and CDR2 FYNNEI. CDR3 length equals 14 residues. Trimming removed 4 bases from V and 8 bases from J; junction bases left unmatched: 5. The CDR3 nucleotides are TGTGCCAGCAGTGCGGGACAGGGTGGGGAAAAACTGTTTTTT. Translated, it gives CASSAGQGGEKLFF.

The CDR3 loop reads CASSYGVAQPQHF. The CDR3 bases are TGTGCCAGCAGTTACGGGGTGGCTCAGCCCCAGCATTTT. This rearrangement joins TRBV6-5 to TRBJ1-5; D remains unclear. The CDR3 length is 13 residues. CDR1 MNHEY and CDR2 SVGAGI come from the germline V gene. Trimming removed 2 bases from V and 6 bases from J, with 8 bases in between.

This clone was detected only a few times. The V call is TRBV28, the J call TRBJ1-1; D uncertain. Looked up from germline, CDR1 is MDHEN and CDR2 is SYDVKM. The CDR3 is made up of 10 amino acids. V was clipped by 6 bases and J by 11 bases, with 10 bases between them. The CDR3 loop is CASSRVLAFF. Written as DNA, the CDR3 is TGTGCCAGCAGCCGCGTTCTGGCTTTCTTT.

This clone was seen many times. V usage is TRBV5-5 and J usage is TRBJ1-1; a possible D gene is TRBD1 (5 bases). The CDR3 totals 13 residues. V was pared by 6 bases and J by 3 bases, with 12 bases between. CDR1 is SGHKS, CDR2 YYEKEE, per germline (reference sequence). The CDR3 DNA sequence: TGTGCCAGCACTTGGGGGAGCGACACTGAAGCTTTCTTT. Protein product: CASTWGSDTEAFF.

With respect to this clone: Other DNA sequences of this sample code for an identical CDR3. The chain has TRBV12-3 or TRBV12-4 and TRBJ2-5; 10 nucleotides line up with TRBD2. Trimming took 6 bases from V and 5 from J; bases not matched to a gene: 3. The CDR3 loop spans 13 amino acids. The CDR3 DNA follows: TGTGCCAGCAGGCTAGCGGGAGTGGAGACCCAGTACTTC. Residues: CASRLAGVETQYF.

The gene calls are TRBV6-2 or TRBV6-3 and TRBJ2-5, with 8 nucleotides matching TRBD2. This CDR3 region has 19 residues. CDR1 is MNHEY, CDR2 SVGEGT, per germline. V was pared by 0 bases and J by 1 base, with 13 bases of the junction left unmatched. In DNA form, the CDR3 reads TGTGCCAGCAGTTACTCGGACCTTCGGGGGGGGCTTGTCCAAGAGACCCAGTACTTC. The encoded protein is CASSYSDLRGGLVQETQYF.

The chain carries TRBV18 and TRBJ1-5; 7 bases line up with TRBD1. V dropped 6 bases and J dropped 6; count of bases not matched to a gene: 8. This CDR3 is built from 14 residues. Looked up from germline, CDR1 is KGHSH and CDR2 is LQKENI. The CDR3 coding sequence is TGTGCCAGCTCTCCCGACAGGGACGCTCAGCCCCAGCATTTT. It encodes CASSPDRDAQPQHF.

The rearrangement links TRBV7-2 to TRBJ1-1; tentatively, D is TRBD1 (5 bases). V was clipped by 4 bases and J by 0 bases, with 18 bases between them. From germline, CDR1 is SGHTA and CDR2 FQGNSA. The length of the CDR3 is 17 residues. CDR3 in amino acids: CASSSFPRQGMNTEAFF. CDR3 in DNA: TGTGCCAGCAGCTCATTTCCCCGTCAGGGCATGAACACTGAAGCTTTCTTT.

This clone was found a few times. In nucleotides, the CDR3 is TGTGCCAGCAGTTTTGGGCGGAACACTGAAGCTTTCTTT. Its translation: CASSFGRNTEAFF. The J gene is TRBJ1-1, the V gene TRBV12-3 or TRBV12-4; D gene uncertain. CDR3 length: 13 amino acids. V was cut by 3 bases and J by 1 base, with 6 bases left in between.

The chain has TRBV14 and TRBJ2-2; no clear D gene. Germline V gene lookup returns CDR1 SGHDN and CDR2 FVKESK. The V end was cut by 2 bases, the J end by 2 bases, with 9 bases between. The CDR3 runs to 15 residues. The chain's CDR3 is CASSQYGRNTGELFF. CDR3 nucleotides: TGTGCCAGCAGCCAATACGGAAGAAACACCGGGGAGCTGTTTTTT.

This chain connects TRBV21-1 to TRBJ1-5; the listed D gene, TRBD1, was not tested against the DNA. TRBV21-1 is a pseudogene locus. The CDR3 extends over 15 amino acids. The DNA of the CDR3 is TGTGCCAGCAGCAAAGCATCCCATAGCAATCAGCCCCAGCATTTT. It yields the protein CASSKASHSNQPQHF.

V gene TRBV28 combines with J gene TRBJ2-7; no clear D gene. The germline V gene encodes CDR1 MDHEN and CDR2 SYDVKM. This CDR3 comprises 15 residues. The V end was cut by 5 bases, the J end by 0 bases, with 14 bases between. CDR3 sequence: CASSTPSTSSYEQYF. In DNA, the CDR3 is TGTGCCAGCAGTACACCGTCGACCAGCTCCTACGAGCAGTACTTC.

This chain joins TRBV5-1 and TRBJ2-7, with 9 bases aligning to TRBD1. CDR1 is SGHRS, CDR2 YFSETQ, per germline. Germline trimming cut 4 bases from V and 2 bases from J; bases unmatched to any gene: 10. The CDR3 totals 16 residues. The CDR3 sequence is CASSENYGTGTYEQYF. CDR3 DNA: TGCGCCAGCAGCGAGAACTACGGGACAGGGACCTACGAGCAGTACTTC.

V is TRBV6-5 and J is TRBJ2-4, with TRBD2 matching 7 bases. V gave up 7 bases and J gave up 6 bases; unmatched junction bases: 3. The CDR3 loop spans 12 amino acids. Germline loops: CDR1 MNHEY, CDR2 SVGAGI. The CDR3 spells CASTPSGNIQYF. The DNA of the CDR3 is TGTGCCAGCACCCCTAGCGGAAACATTCAGTACTTC.

The V gene is TRBV7-8, the J gene TRBJ2-5; 7 bases line up with TRBD2. Per the germline V gene, CDR1 is SGHVS and CDR2 is FQNEAQ. J lost 4 bases, V lost 6 bases, and 5 bases had no gene match. The CDR3 is made up of 13 amino acids. The chain's CDR3 is CASRGGVGETQYF. CDR3 sequence (DNA): TGTGCCAGCAGGGGAGGGGTGGGAGAGACCCAGTACTTC.

The chain couples TRBV11-2 to TRBJ2-7; D not resolved. Germline V gives CDR1 SGHAT, CDR2 FQNNGV. The CDR3 runs to 13 residues. Between the trimmed V and J ends, which lost 1 base and 4 bases, there was a span of 8 bases. CDR3 loop: CASSLVVRYEQYF. The CDR3 DNA is TGTGCCAGCAGCTTAGTTGTCCGGTACGAGCAGTACTTC.

The rearrangement links TRBV20-1 to TRBJ2-2; 11 bases are a match to TRBD2. V lost 3 bases and J lost 3; bases outside the gene matches: 6. The CDR3 runs 16 residues. Germline V gene data show CDR1 as DFQATT and CDR2 as SNEGSKA (reference sequence). CDR3 residues: CSASTPSGRYTGELFF. CDR3 nucleotides: TGCAGTGCTAGTACGCCTAGCGGGAGGTACACCGGGGAGCTGTTTTTT.